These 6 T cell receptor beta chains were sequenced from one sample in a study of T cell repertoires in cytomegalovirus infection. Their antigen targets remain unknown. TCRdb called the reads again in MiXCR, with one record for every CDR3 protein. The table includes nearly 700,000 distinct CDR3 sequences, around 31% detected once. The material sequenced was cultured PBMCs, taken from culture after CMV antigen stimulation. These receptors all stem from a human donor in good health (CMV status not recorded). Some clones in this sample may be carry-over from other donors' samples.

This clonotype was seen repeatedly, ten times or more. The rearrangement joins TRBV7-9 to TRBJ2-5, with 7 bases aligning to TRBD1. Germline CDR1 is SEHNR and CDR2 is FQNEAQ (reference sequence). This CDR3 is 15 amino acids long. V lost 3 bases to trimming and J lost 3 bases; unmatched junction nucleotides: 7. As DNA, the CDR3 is TGTGCCAGCAGCTTTCGTTACGGGACAGAAGAGACCCAGTACTTC. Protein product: CASSFRYGTEETQYF.

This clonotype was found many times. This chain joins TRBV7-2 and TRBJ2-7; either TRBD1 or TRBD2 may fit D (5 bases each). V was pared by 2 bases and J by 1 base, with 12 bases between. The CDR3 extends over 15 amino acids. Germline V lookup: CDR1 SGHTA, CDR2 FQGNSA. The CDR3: CASSLSAGGSYEQYF. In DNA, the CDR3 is TGTGCCAGCAGCTTAAGCGCTGGGGGTTCCTACGAGCAGTACTTC.

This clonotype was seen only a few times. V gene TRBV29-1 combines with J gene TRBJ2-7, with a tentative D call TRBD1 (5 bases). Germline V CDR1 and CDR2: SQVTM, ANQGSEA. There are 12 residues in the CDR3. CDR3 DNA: TGCAGAAACACGGCAGGGTCCTACGAGCAGTACTTC. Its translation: CRNTAGSYEQYF.

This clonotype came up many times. CDR3 amino acids: CASSARTAYEQYF. The DNA of the CDR3 is TGTGCCAGCAGCGCACGAACAGCCTACGAGCAGTACTTC. The V gene is TRBV7-2, the J gene TRBJ2-7; D is uncertain. CDR3 length equals 13 residues. V lost 5 bases and J lost 2, with 10 bases in between. Per germline, CDR1 SGHTA and CDR2 FQGNSA. The full variable domain, in which reference TRBV7-2 and TRBJ2-7 provide the parts outside the CDR3, is GAGVSQSPSNKVTEKGKDVELRCDPISGHTALYWYRQSLGQGLEFLIYFQGNSAPDKSGLPSDRFSAERTGGSVSTLTIQRTQQEDSAVYLCASSARTAYEQYFGPGTRLTVT.

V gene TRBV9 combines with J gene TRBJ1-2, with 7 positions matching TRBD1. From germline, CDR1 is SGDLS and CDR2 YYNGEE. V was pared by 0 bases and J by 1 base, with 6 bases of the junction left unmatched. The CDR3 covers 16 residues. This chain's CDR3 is CASSVASPGGNYGYTF. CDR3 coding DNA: TGTGCCAGCAGCGTAGCTTCCCCAGGGGGTAACTATGGCTACACCTTC.

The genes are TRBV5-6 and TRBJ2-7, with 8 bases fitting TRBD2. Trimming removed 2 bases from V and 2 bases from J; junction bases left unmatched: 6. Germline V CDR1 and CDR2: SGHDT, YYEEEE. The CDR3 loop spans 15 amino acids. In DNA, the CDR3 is TGTGCCAGCAGCTTTTCTAGCGGGCGCACCTACGAGCAGTACTTC. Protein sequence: CASSFSSGRTYEQYF.